One TCR beta chain is described in this entry. Its antigen is still unknown. The junction had 11 bases not matched to a gene; V was cut back by 2 bases and J by 6 bases. Germline CDR1 is LGHDT and CDR2 is YNNKEL (reference sequence). This CDR3 region has 16 residues. Measured with immunoSEQ multiplex PCR; TCRdb has only the in-frame clones, and not every one. Of roughly 140,000 clones in the sample, 88% were seen once. This entry belongs to a study of T cell responses to AZD1222 COVID-19 vaccine. Study-wide results and caveats: Repertoires were collected only later (after the peak T cell response had occurred). Spike was spanned by vaccine-associated CD4 TCRs, with dominance at 160-218 and 743-854.

The sequence was collected from an adult in good health. V is TRBV3-1 (or the pseudogene TRBV3-2) and J is TRBJ2-7; TRBD1 aligns across 9 bases. The specimen was peripheral blood, collected on day 0 of AZD1222 vaccination. The CDR3, as DNA: TGTGCCAGCAGCCAACGGCTCGGGACAGGGTATCTCGAGCAGTACTTC. Translating it yields CASSQRLGTGYLEQYF.